These 26 T cell receptor beta chains were all obtained from the same sample, sequenced in a study of blood T cell repertoires in COVID-19. Profiling relied on immunoSEQ multiplex PCR, and the TCRdb table lists in-frame clones only, not all of them. The sample has tens of thousands of clones, roughly 90% seen once. The specimen sequenced was peripheral blood. These receptors all come from a man aged 35 to 55 with COVID-19, enrolled during active disease.

The chain is built from TRBV7-9 and TRBJ1-4; D remains ambiguous. CDR1 is SEHNR and CDR2 is FQNEAQ in the germline V gene (reference sequence). CDR3 length: 16 amino acids. V was clipped by 5 bases and J by 5 bases, with 18 bases between them. This CDR3 reads CASSTGLRGGNEKLFF. In DNA, the CDR3 is TGTGCCAGCAGCACGGGATTACGGGGAGGGAATGAAAAACTGTTTTTT. The full variable domain, in which reference TRBV7-9 and TRBJ1-4 provide the parts outside the CDR3, is DTGVSQNPRHKITKRGQNVTFRCDPISEHNRLYWYRQTLGQGPEFLTYFQNEAQLEKSRLLSDRFSAERPKGSFSTLEIQRTEQGDSAMYLCASSTGLRGGNEKLFFGSGTQLSVL.

The genes are TRBV7-9 and TRBJ1-1; 7 nucleotides align to TRBD1. Germline values: CDR1 SEHNR, CDR2 FQNEAQ (reference sequence). The CDR3 is 15 residues long. V lost 5 bases, J lost 1 base, and 7 bases stayed unmatched. CDR3 coding DNA: TGTGCCAGCAGCCCCCGAGGGGGCCCGAACACTGAAGCTTTCTTT. This translates into CASSPRGGPNTEAFF.

The chain links TRBV7-9 to TRBJ2-5; D gene unclear. The CDR3 is 17 amino acids. The V and J ends lost 4 bases and 0 bases respectively, with 18 bases between them. Germline loops: CDR1 SEHNR, CDR2 FQNEAQ (reference sequence). This CDR3 is CASSSPGGLEYQETQYF. CDR3 DNA sequence: TGTGCCAGCAGCTCGCCGGGTGGGTTAGAGTACCAAGAGACCCAGTACTTC.

The rearrangement uses TRBV9 and TRBJ1-4, with a possible D match to TRBD1 (6 bases). Trimming removed 4 bases from V and 4 bases from J, with 8 bases in between. There are 13 residues in the CDR3. Germline V gene lookup returns CDR1 SGDLS and CDR2 YYNGEE. The CDR3 nucleotides read TGTGCCAGCAGCAGACAGGATAATGAAAAACTGTTTTTT. Its translation: CASSRQDNEKLFF.

This clone was detected only a few times. The rearrangement joins TRBV7-9 to TRBJ2-1, with D possibly being TRBD2 (6 bases). CDR1 and CDR2 from the germline V gene are SEHNR and FQNEAQ (reference sequence). The CDR3 length is 15 residues. Trimming removed 3 bases from V and 7 bases from J, with 16 bases in between. DNA for the CDR3: TGTGCCAGCAGCTTGGGAGGCCTAGCGTCGAATGAGCAGTTCTTC. Its translation: CASSLGGLASNEQFF. The full variable domain, completed using reference TRBV7-9 and TRBJ2-1, is DTGVSQNPRHKITKRGQNVTFRCDPISEHNRLYWYRQTLGQGPEFLTYFQNEAQLEKSRLLSDRFSAERPKGSFSTLEIQRTEQGDSAMYLCASSLGGLASNEQFFGPGTRLTVL.

The chain has TRBV6-1 and TRBJ2-5; D perhaps matches TRBD1 (6 bases). V was trimmed by 3 bases and J by 6 bases, leaving 11 bases between them. The CDR3 extends over 13 amino acids. CDR1 and CDR2 (germline): MNHNS, SASEGT. The CDR3 loop is CASSDQGKKTQYF. CDR3 coding DNA: TGTGCCAGCAGTGATCAGGGGAAGAAGACCCAGTACTTC.

The chain links TRBV28 to TRBJ1-5, with 7 bases identical to TRBD1. V trimming: 8 bases; J trimming: 0 bases; junction bases outside the gene matches: 13. The CDR3 runs to 17 residues. Germline V gene data show CDR1 as MDHEN and CDR2 as SYDVKM. The CDR3 loop reads CASGNSQGLNSNQPQHF. Here the CDR3 DNA reads TGTGCCAGCGGTAATTCACAGGGGCTGAATAGCAATCAGCCCCAGCATTTT.

This chain links TRBV19 with TRBJ2-3, with 8 bases fitting TRBD2. Losses at the gene ends were 7 bases for V and 6 bases for J; bases not matched to a gene: 9. The CDR3 has 14 amino acids. Looked up from germline, CDR1 is LNHDA and CDR2 is SQIVND (reference sequence). CDR3 in DNA: TGTGCCAGTAAGGACGGGGGGGCCGCCGATACGCAGTATTTT. As protein: CASKDGGAADTQYF.

The chain joins TRBV9 to TRBJ2-3, with D unresolved. The germline V gene has CDR1 SGDLS and CDR2 YYNGEE. Trimming removed 4 bases at V and 0 bases at J, with 12 bases between. The length of the CDR3 is 15 residues. In DNA, the CDR3 is TGTGCCAGCAGCCCGAGACACCGTAGCACAGATACGCAGTATTTT. Translated, it gives CASSPRHRSTDTQYF.

Only a few counts were recorded for this clone. CDR3 sequence (DNA): TGTGCCAGCAGCCAAACAGGGGGCGTTCAGCCCCAGCATTTT. This translates into CASSQTGGVQPQHF. This chain uses TRBV3-1 (or the pseudogene TRBV3-2) with TRBJ1-5; TRBD1 agrees at 9 bases. The germline V gene has CDR1 LGHDT and CDR2 YNNKEL (reference sequence). This CDR3 contains 14 residues. The V gene end was trimmed by 2 bases and the J gene end by 6 bases; junction bases not matched to a gene: 2.

The chain employs TRBV5-6 and TRBJ2-5, with 8 bases identical to TRBD1. Germline CDR1 is SGHDT and CDR2 is YYEEEE. V gave up 3 bases and J gave up 5 bases; unmatched junction bases: 6. CDR3 length equals 14 residues. Here the CDR3 reads CASSSQGAWETQYF. The CDR3 bases are TGTGCCAGCAGCTCCCAGGGGGCATGGGAGACCCAGTACTTC.

The chain has TRBV5-4 and TRBJ2-1; the match to TRBD2 covers 14 bases. V shed 4 bases and J 2 bases; nucleotides not matched to a gene: 8. This CDR3 is 18 amino acids long. The germline V gene has CDR1 SGHNT and CDR2 YYREEE (reference sequence). CDR3 in amino acids: CASSPVTSGGGAYNEQFF. The CDR3 DNA reads as TGTGCCAGCAGCCCAGTGACTAGCGGGGGGGGAGCCTACAATGAGCAGTTCTTC.

The rearrangement links TRBV7-9 to TRBJ2-7; 8 bases match TRBD1. Looked up from germline, CDR1 is SEHNR and CDR2 is FQNEAQ (reference sequence). Trimming took 2 bases from V and 5 from J; bases not matched to a gene: 8. There are 15 residues in the CDR3. The CDR3 sequence: CASSLRRQGIDEQYF. The DNA of the CDR3 is TGTGCCAGCAGCTTACGGAGACAGGGGATTGACGAGCAGTACTTC.

The chain combines TRBV18 with TRBJ2-1; D remains ambiguous. This CDR3 is 14 amino acids long. V shed 3 bases and J shed 6 bases, with 12 bases lying between them. Germline V gives CDR1 KGHSH, CDR2 LQKENI. The CDR3 nucleotides are TGTGCCAGCTCACCGTCCCCAGGATCCAATGAGCAGTTCTTC. It specifies CASSPSPGSNEQFF. The full variable domain, in which reference TRBV18 and TRBJ2-1 provide the parts outside the CDR3, is NAGVMQNPRHLVRRRGQEARLRCSPMKGHSHVYWYRQLPEEGLKFMVYLQKENIIDESGMPKERFSAEFPKEGPSILRIQQVVRGDSAAYFCASSPSPGSNEQFFGPGTRLTVL.

The chain carries TRBV11-2 and TRBJ1-1; D is perhaps TRBD1 (5 bases). Trimming left V 3 bases short and J 4 bases short, with 9 bases between. In germline, CDR1 is SGHAT, CDR2 FQNNGV. The CDR3 covers 13 residues. Here the CDR3 reads CASSLGEVTEAFF. The CDR3 DNA is TGTGCCAGCAGCTTGGGGGAGGTCACTGAAGCTTTCTTT.

The rearrangement links TRBV6-5 to TRBJ2-1; D may be TRBD2 (5 bases). The germline CDR1 and CDR2 sequences are MNHEY and SVGAGI. V lost 2 bases, J lost 3 bases, and 11 bases lay in between. CDR3 length equals 15 residues. The CDR3 sequence is CASSYVLGLYNEQFF. The CDR3 DNA reads TGTGCCAGCAGTTACGTCCTAGGACTCTACAATGAGCAGTTCTTC.

This chain uses TRBV18 with TRBJ1-4, with no clear D. V lost 0 bases and J 10 bases, leaving 12 bases between the germline ends. Germline V gene lookup returns CDR1 KGHSH and CDR2 LQKENI. This CDR3 is built from 14 residues. The CDR3 coding sequence is TGTGCCAGCTCACCACCCGGCGGGCTGATAAAACTGTTTTTT. Translating it yields CASSPPGGLIKLFF. Complete variable domain (other parts from reference TRBV18 and TRBJ1-4): NAGVMQNPRHLVRRRGQEARLRCSPMKGHSHVYWYRQLPEEGLKFMVYLQKENIIDESGMPKERFSAEFPKEGPSILRIQQVVRGDSAAYFCASSPPGGLIKLFFGSGTQLSVL.

V usage is TRBV30 and J usage is TRBJ2-5, with 9 bases identical to TRBD1. The CDR3 has 13 amino acids. Unmatched junction bases numbered 6, after V lost 4 bases and J lost 6 bases. Germline assignment: CDR1 GTSNPN and CDR2 SVGIG (reference sequence). The CDR3 reads CAWTGTGRQTQYF. The CDR3 DNA reads as TGTGCCTGGACAGGGACAGGGCGGCAGACCCAGTACTTC.

The rearrangement uses TRBV28 and TRBJ1-6, with 7 bases fitting TRBD1. In germline, CDR1 is MDHEN, CDR2 SYDVKM. This CDR3 comprises 14 residues. The trim removed 10 bases at V and 7 bases at J, leaving 10 bases unmatched. The CDR3 nucleotides read TGTGCCACCCTGACAGGGTTTGACAATTCACCCCTCCACTTT. It yields the protein CATLTGFDNSPLHF.

This clone has just one count. The V and J genes are TRBV6-5 and TRBJ1-2; D unclear. CDR1 MNHEY and CDR2 SVGAGI come from the germline V gene. The CDR3 contains 13 residues. Trimming took off 6 bases at V and 4 bases at J, with 12 bases between the two ends. The DNA for the CDR3 is TGTGCCAGCAGCCTCACGCAACTCTATGGCTACACCTTC. Amino acid sequence: CASSLTQLYGYTF.

The chain couples TRBV3-1 (or the pseudogene TRBV3-2) to TRBJ1-1, with TRBD1 identical over 9 bases. The CDR3 loop spans 13 amino acids. CDR1 and CDR2 (germline): LGHDT, YNNKEL (reference sequence). J lost 5 bases, V lost 4 bases, and 2 bases had no gene match. The CDR3 region has the DNA TGTGCCAGCAGCCCTGACAGGGGGACTGAAGCTTTCTTT. Translating gives CASSPDRGTEAFF.

The V call is TRBV3-1 (or the pseudogene TRBV3-2), the J call TRBJ2-6; 8 nucleotides agree with TRBD1. The CDR3 totals 18 residues. V lost 2 bases, J lost 3 bases, and 9 bases stayed unmatched. CDR1 and CDR2 from the germline V gene are LGHDT and YNNKEL (reference sequence). The CDR3 region has the DNA TGTGCCAGCAGCCAAATAGGCACAGGGGGTTTTGGGGCCAACGTCCTGACTTTC. Its protein product is CASSQIGTGGFGANVLTF.

CDR3 region: CASSLVDSSYEQYF. The CDR3 DNA sequence: TGCGCCAGCAGCCTGGTGGACAGCTCCTACGAGCAGTACTTC. J is TRBJ2-7 and V is TRBV5-1; possibly TRBD1 for D (6 bases). V lost 4 bases and J 0 bases, leaving 11 bases between the germline ends. The germline V gene encodes CDR1 SGHRS and CDR2 YFSETQ. CDR3 length: 14 amino acids. The variable domain in full, completed from reference TRBV5-1 and TRBJ2-7, reads KAGVTQTPRYLIKTRGQQVTLSCSPISGHRSVSWYQQTPGQGLQFLFEYFSETQRNKGNFPGRFSGRQFSNSRSEMNVSTLELGDSALYLCASSLVDSSYEQYFGPGTRLTVT.

In its sample, this clone was seen a few times. The chain is built from TRBV18 and TRBJ1-3, with no clear D. The CDR3 totals 16 residues. V lost 3 bases to trimming and J lost 0 bases, with 12 bases between them. Germline CDR1 reads KGHSH; CDR2 reads LQKENI. The CDR3 spells CASSPRGASSGNTIYF. CDR3 bases: TGTGCCAGCTCACCGCGGGGAGCTAGCTCTGGAAACACCATATATTTT.

The chain uses TRBV7-3 and TRBJ2-2; 14 bases map to TRBD2. CDR3 length equals 16 residues. Germline lookup yields CDR1 SGHTA and CDR2 FQGTGA. With V trimmed by 5 bases and J by 1 base, 0 bases remained unmatched. The CDR3 loop reads CASSGTSGGNTGELFF. In DNA form, the CDR3 reads TGTGCCAGCAGCGGGACTAGCGGGGGGAACACCGGGGAGCTGTTTTTT.

CDR3 DNA: TGTGCCTGGGCGACAGGGAATTTTGAAAAACTGTTTTTT. It is translated as CAWATGNFEKLFF. V is TRBV30 and J is TRBJ1-4, with 7 bases that match TRBD1. V lost 5 bases and J lost 7; bases outside the gene matches: 7. The CDR3 extends over 13 amino acids. Germline V gene lookup returns CDR1 GTSNPN and CDR2 SVGIG (reference sequence).